These 9 T cell receptor beta chains were sequenced from one sample in a study of memory B cells and T cells in multiple sclerosis. These receptors' antigens are unknown. This table comes from immunoSEQ multiplex PCR, and its TCRdb copy is limited to in-frame clones, with some not included. The table records about 32,000 clones, roughly 82% of them present only once. After stimulus-free culture, autoproliferating CFSE-dim and non-proliferating CFSE-high T cells were sequenced separately. About 50 million CFSE-labeled PBMCs were cultured less than nine days unstimulated, then replicate wells were pooled. Sequenced input: PBMCs from blood kept in culture. The receptors derive from a human donor with multiple sclerosis.

This clone was recorded once. The chain couples TRBV29-1 to TRBJ1-2; 7 nucleotides line up with TRBD1. CDR3 size: 13 residues. Germline V CDR1 and CDR2: SQVTM, ANQGSEA. The J segment lost 2 bases and the V segment lost 1 base, leaving 1 base of the junction unmatched. This CDR3 reads CSVEGGQNYGYTF. The DNA of the CDR3 is TGCAGCGTTGAAGGGGGACAGAACTATGGCTACACCTTC.

V and J are TRBV10-3 and TRBJ2-1; 9 bases are shared with TRBD1. Unmatched junction bases numbered 10, after V lost 3 bases and J lost 7 bases. CDR1 is ENHRY, CDR2 SYGVKD, per germline. This CDR3 region has 16 residues. The CDR3 reads CAISDRTGTGRNEQFF. CDR3 bases: TGTGCCATCAGTGATCGAACCGGGACAGGGAGAAATGAGCAGTTCTTC.

This clone was observed once. The chain is built from TRBV6-1 and TRBJ2-3, with 8 bases fitting TRBD2. V shed 1 base and J 6 bases; nucleotides not matched to a gene: 9. This CDR3 has 16 amino acids. Germline V gene lookup returns CDR1 MNHNS and CDR2 SASEGT. Here the CDR3 reads CASSEDWAGGGDTQYF. CDR3 sequence (DNA): TGTGCCAGCAGTGAAGACTGGGCGGGAGGTGGGGATACGCAGTATTTT.

The V and J genes are TRBV5-1 and TRBJ2-2; D unresolved. The CDR3 consists of 14 residues. V lost 0 bases to trimming and J lost 8 bases, with 11 bases between them. Germline CDR1 is SGHRS and CDR2 is YFSETQ. CDR3 DNA: TGCGCCAGCAGCTTGGGACGGTCCTCAGGGGAGCTGTTTTTT. Protein sequence: CASSLGRSSGELFF.

V and J are TRBV4-1 and TRBJ2-2; D remains unclear. In germline, CDR1 is MGHRA, CDR2 YSYEKL. CDR3 length: 14 residues. V was cut by 0 bases and J by 4 bases, with 6 bases left in between. The CDR3 sequence is CASSQERLTGELFF. In DNA, the CDR3 is TGCGCCAGCAGCCAAGAAAGGCTCACCGGGGAGCTGTTTTTT.

The chain employs TRBV28 and TRBJ1-1, with TRBD1 matching over 8 bases. The germline CDR1 and CDR2 sequences are MDHEN and SYDVKM. The V gene end was trimmed by 8 bases and the J gene end by 5 bases; junction bases not matched to a gene: 10. The CDR3 covers 14 residues. The DNA of the CDR3 is TGTGCCAGCGGATCAGGGGGCGCGGGGACTGAAGCTTTCTTT. Protein product: CASGSGGAGTEAFF. Using reference TRBV28 and TRBJ1-1 for the parts outside the CDR3, the full variable domain is DVKVTQSSRYLVKRTGEKVFLECVQDMDHENMFWYRQDPGLGLRLIYFSYDVKMKEKGDIPEGYSVSREKKERFSLILESASTNQTSMYLCASGSGGAGTEAFFGQGTRLTVV.

The genes are TRBV19 and TRBJ2-2, with D possibly being TRBD2 (6 bases). Germline CDR1 is LNHDA and CDR2 is SQIVND (reference sequence). This CDR3 is 15 amino acids long. Between the trimmed V and J ends, which lost 1 base and 5 bases, there was a span of 11 bases. CDR3 region: CASSIAGVGTGELFF. CDR3 coding DNA: TGTGCCAGTAGTATAGCGGGGGTTGGAACCGGGGAGCTGTTTTTT.

The rearrangement links TRBV6-5 to TRBJ2-5; tentatively, D is TRBD1 (5 bases). The CDR3 covers 14 residues. Germline-derived CDR1 and CDR2 are MNHEY and SVGAGI. Trimming took off 4 bases at V and 4 bases at J, with 13 bases between the two ends. CDR3 amino acids: CASSSPGKRETQYF. The CDR3 DNA reads TGTGCCAGCAGTTCGCCAGGGAAGAGAGAGACCCAGTACTTC.

The chain combines TRBV15 with TRBJ2-5, with 14 bases that match TRBD2. The V and J ends lost 5 bases and 4 bases, in that order; junction bases with no gene match: 3. CDR3 length: 15 amino acids. Looked up from germline, CDR1 is LNHNV and CDR2 is YYDKDF (reference sequence). The CDR3 DNA reads TGTGCCACCAGCCGAGGACTAGCGGGAGGAGAGACCCAGTACTTC. Translating it yields CATSRGLAGGETQYF.